Listed below are T cell receptor beta chains from one sample, sequenced in a study of shared clonotypes between healthy human individuals. Clones were read by immunoSEQ multiplex PCR, and TCRdb kept only the in-frame ones, dropping some. Of just over 2,000,000 clones detected, around 95% appear once; the ten largest clones hold approximately 0.13%. Sequencing input: naive CD4+ T cells sorted from blood. Source of these receptors: a man aged 18 to 29 in good health. Each CDR3 is given with its conserved first and last residue. Fields, in order: CDR3 protein, V gene, J gene, clone size. Clone size is stated in some rows and not others, as once, few, many or a class when expanded.

CASSFGGVAYEQYF	TRBV28	TRBJ2-7	-
CASSLDRGLYEQYF	TRBV5-4	TRBJ2-7	-
CASSLQGTETQYF	TRBV11-3	TRBJ2-5	-
CASSETGTSLQETQYF	TRBV10-1	TRBJ2-5	-
CASKPATGLPGDTQYF	TRBV27	TRBJ2-3	-
CASARLDRSGTQYF	TRBV6-5	TRBJ2-5	-
CASRGVVSAESGGYTF	TRBV5-1	TRBJ1-2	-
CASSAGSGGFTDTQYF	TRBV10-1	TRBJ2-3	-
CASSPGLTTDTQYF	TRBV7-3	TRBJ2-3	-
CSVGGRYQETQYF	TRBV29-1	TRBJ2-5	-
CASSPTAPSANYGYTF	TRBV18	TRBJ1-2	-
CASSLVGTGSTDTQYF	TRBV5-1	TRBJ2-3	-
CASSVGPNKGQTQYF	TRBV19	TRBJ2-5	-
CASSVGGGNEQYF	TRBV9	TRBJ2-7	-
CSVGTGGTYEQYF	TRBV29-1	TRBJ2-7	few
CASRKGQGATQYF	TRBV5-6	TRBJ2-5	-
CASSIGPGQGTKNIQYF	TRBV19	TRBJ2-4	-
CASSPTGTSLNEKLFF	TRBV28	TRBJ1-4	-
CASSYGAVSQGNIQYF	TRBV6-5	TRBJ2-4	-
CASRAQDATEAFF	TRBV6-6	TRBJ1-1	-
CASSSKTSGTYEQYF	TRBV5-4	TRBJ2-7	-
CAWSHTDTQYF	TRBV30	TRBJ2-3	-
CASSIPGEMGTEAFF	TRBV9	TRBJ1-1	once
CASSPPGATNEKLFF	TRBV7-2	TRBJ1-4	-